Listed here are 4 T cell receptor beta chains from one sample, sequenced in a study of blood T cell repertoires in COVID-19. The table came from immunoSEQ multiplex PCR; TCRdb's copy has only in-frame clones and leaves some out. The sample records 200,000 to 250,000 clones, 84% being singletons. The sequenced sample consisted of PBMCs or T cells enriched from blood (not recorded which). These receptors were taken from a middle-aged woman who had recovered from COVID-19.

A single count supports this clone. The chain couples TRBV24-1 to TRBJ2-1; 11 positions agree with TRBD2. The CDR3 runs 17 residues. CDR1 is KGHDR, CDR2 SFDVKD, per germline. Trimming at V came to 2 bases and at J to 4 bases, leaving 6 bases not matched to a gene. DNA for the CDR3: TGTGCCACCAGTGATTACACTAGCGGGAGTACATACAATGAGCAGTTCTTC. The encoded protein is CATSDYTSGSTYNEQFF.

This CDR3 reads CASSFQGNSYNEQFF. The CDR3 region has the DNA TGCGCCAGCAGCTTCCAGGGAAACTCCTACAATGAGCAGTTCTTC. The rearrangement uses TRBV5-1 and TRBJ2-1; a possible D gene is TRBD1 (5 bases). There are 15 residues in the CDR3. The germline V gene encodes CDR1 SGHRS and CDR2 YFSETQ. Deletions cut 2 bases from V and 0 bases from J, with 9 bases between.

The rearrangement joins TRBV11-1 to TRBJ2-1; D uncertain. Trimming took 4 bases from V and 6 from J, leaving 13 bases between them. The CDR3 sequence is 14 residues long. In germline, CDR1 is SGHAT, CDR2 FQDESV (reference sequence). The CDR3 protein is CASSSRGYSNEQFF. The CDR3 DNA reads TGTGCCAGCAGCTCACGTGGTTATAGCAATGAGCAGTTCTTC.

The rearrangement uses TRBV2 and TRBJ2-3; TRBD2 aligns across 11 bases. The ends lost 6 bases at V and 7 bases at J; junction bases unmatched: 9. The CDR3 runs to 15 residues. CDR1 is SNHLY, CDR2 FYNNEI, per germline. The CDR3 is CASRGTSGLGNTQYF. CDR3 DNA sequence: TGTGCCAGCAGGGGGACTAGCGGATTAGGGAATACGCAGTATTTT.